This TCR beta chain was captured in a study of blood T cell repertoires in COVID-19 (dated by TCRdb to about 2020). About the full investigation: Recovered participants in ImmuneRACE Cohort 3 were defined by two consecutive negative NP/OP PCR tests, clearance by a healthcare professional, or resolution of symptoms. Samples covering the acute and convalescent phases of COVID-19 were provided by collaborators in the United States, Italy and Spain. The prospective study material was composed of cDNA or gDNA derived from T cells, B-cell-depleted T cells, or PBMCs. Deeply sampled blood TCRbeta repertoires from subjects exposed to, actively infected with, or recovered from COVID-19 were included in the dataset. The repertoires were made available in a free public database intended to serve as a resource for research on the immune response to SARS-CoV-2. The samples were drawn from the first 160 participants of the ongoing ImmuneRACE study and from 1,254 subjects provided by 6 global collaborators. Nearly every sample came with metadata listing a de-identified subject ID, COVID-19 status, age in years and sex. HLA class I and class II types, where available, came from metadata supplied by the sample provider rather than from assay-based typing.

A word on this clone: Its antigen is currently not known. Base qualities are not at hand, and no much larger clone is one base apart.

In the prospective study, participants were roughly 18 to 100 years old, resided in about 25 geographic areas of the United States, and were enrolled through a virtual design. In the prospective study, cohorts were assigned on the basis of participant-reported clinical history obtained from a screening survey and a study questionnaire. In the prospective study, whole blood, serum and a nasopharyngeal or oropharyngeal swab were collected from each participant by mobile phlebotomists. Over a roughly 2-month period, participants in the prospective study had the option of providing additional blood draws and questionnaires. Before DNA extraction, prospective study blood samples were shipped either frozen or at room temperature. After removal of 4 bases from V and 2 bases from J, the junction retains 6 bases not matched to a gene. The CDR3 runs 16 amino acids, cysteine and phenylalanine included. Just the 48-base CDR3 DNA is kept, in frame starting at base 1. Via the germline V gene, CDR1 is MNHEY and CDR2 SVGEGT.

Summary of the overall study and its limitations: The quantity of clinical and demographic metadata differed by source and by participant and was supplied without curation.

The immunoSEQ Assay, a bias-controlled multiplex PCR, was used to amplify TCRbeta CDR3 regions from genomic DNA. As for how the authors treated the data: The number of nucleated cells in each sample was estimated by amplification of reference gene primers within the assay. To quantify the absolute abundance of each unique TCRbeta CDR3 rearrangement, sequence reads were collapsed and filtered. For each sample, productive Simpson clonality was calculated by taking the square root of Simpson's diversity index across productive rearrangements. Held by TCRdb, this immuneACCESS table contains in-frame sequences only and omits some clones. Under half of the omission traces to an unresolved V gene where checked; the cause of the rest is unknown. V, J and clone size are those of that table, while D and trimming were read from the DNA. The sample table holds 350,000 to 450,000 clones, of which 87% were seen once. Of the sample, 1.9% falls within the top ten clones.

Here the chain combines TRBV6-2 or TRBV6-3 and TRBJ2-2, with TRBD1 matching 8 junction bases. The source of this sequence is a man in his forties in a cohort exposed to, infected with or recovered from COVID-19 (not recorded which). Sequencing was carried out using PBMCs or T cells enriched from blood (not recorded which). The nucleotide sequence is TGTGCCAGCAGTTGGGGGACAGGTGCAAACACCGGGGAGCTGTTTTTT. Its coded protein is CASSWGTGANTGELFF.